These T cell receptor beta chains were read from a single sample in a study of OX40 agonist ivuxolimab in advanced cancers. Method: immunoSEQ multiplex PCR; TCRdb's copy keeps in-frame clones and lacks some. Of 77,000 or so clones in the sample, almost 90% were seen once. Sequences were derived from CD4+ or CD8+ T cells sorted from blood, sampled in a trial of the OX40 agonist ivuxolimab. The receptor source for this set is an adult with an advanced solid tumor such as melanoma, head and neck, liver or kidney cancer. Both conserved end residues are part of each CDR3. A D gene is named only where the DNA matches it firmly. Where a row states a size, it is once, few, many or the class of an expanded clone; other rows omit it.

TRBD2 TRBJ2-3 NA TRBV5-1 TGCGCCAGCAGCTTAGGCGGGGGGCCAACAGATACGCAGTATTTT CASSLGGGPTDTQYF
TRBD1 TRBJ1-1 NA TRBV27 TGTGCCAGCACCCGAGACAGGGCCCCCAACACTGAAGCTTTCTTT CASTRDRAPNTEAFF
NA TRBJ1-1 few TRBV4-2 TGTGCCAGCAGCCCCGAGGTTGGGATTCGTACTGAAGCTTTCTTT CASSPEVGIRTEAFF
NA TRBJ1-1 NA TRBV7-9 TGTGCCAGCAGCTGGGGGGGCCTGAACACTGAAGCTTTCTTT CASSWGGLNTEAFF
TRBD1 TRBJ1-4 NA TRBV9 TGTGCCAGCAGCGCAGATTTCTGGGACAGGGAGGATGAAAAACTGTTTTTT CASSADFWDREDEKLFF
NA TRBJ1-6 once TRBV9 TGTGCCAGCAGCGTTGGGACCGATAATTCACCCCTCCACTTT CASSVGTDNSPLHF
TRBD1 TRBJ2-1 NA TRBV7-8 TGTGCCAGCAGCCCCGGGACAGGGGGCTACAATGAGCAGTTCTTC CASSPGTGGYNEQFF
NA TRBJ1-5 once TRBV2 TGTGCCAGCAGTGAACCGAGAGGAAATAGCAATCAGCCCCAGCATTTT CASSEPRGNSNQPQHF
NA TRBJ1-6 NA TRBV27 TGTGCCAGCAGTTTTTTTCGCCTGACCGGACAAACCCATTCACCCCTCCACTTT CASSFFRLTGQTHSPLHF
TRBD1 TRBJ2-7 NA TRBV5-1 TGCGCCAGCAGCTTGGAACCCCGGACAGGGGGAAACGAGCAGTACTTC CASSLEPRTGGNEQYF
NA TRBJ2-3 NA TRBV27 TGTGCCAGCAGTTTAGGCAGGGGTGGTGGAGATACGCAGTATTTT CASSLGRGGGDTQYF
NA TRBJ2-1 NA TRBV29-1 TGCAGCGTTGAAGGGGGGACCTACAATGAGCAGTTCTTC CSVEGGTYNEQFF
NA TRBJ1-1 NA TRBV10-1 TGCGCCAGCAGCGTCGGGGGTATGCGGGGCCAGGGTGAAGCTTTCTTT CASSVGGMRGQGEAFF
NA TRBJ2-4 once TRBV20-1 TGCAGTGCTAGAGATGAGGTCGTTCAGTACTTC CSARDEVVQYF
NA TRBJ2-3 once TRBV11-3 TGTGCCAGCAGCGTCCAGGGGGGGGATACGCAGTATTTT CASSVQGGDTQYF
NA TRBJ2-1 NA TRBV28 TGTGCCAGCAAAATTTCGGGGGGCCAGTACAATGAGCAGTTCTTC CASKISGGQYNEQFF
NA TRBJ2-2 NA TRBV11-2 TGTGCCAGCAGCTTATCTCGGGGGACCGGGGAGCTGTTTTTT CASSLSRGTGELFF
NA TRBJ2-1 NA TRBV2 TGTGCCAGCAGCTATGGGGGGATCTACAATGAGCAGTTCTTC CASSYGGIYNEQFF
NA TRBJ2-5 NA TRBV7-9 TGTGCCAGCAGCCCCTTGGGACTCCTAAAAAAGACCCAGTACTTC CASSPLGLLKKTQYF
TRBD1 TRBJ1-2 once TRBV7-9 TGTGCCAGCAGCCAAGCGACAGGGGCTACAGCTAACTATGGCTACACCTTC CASSQATGATANYGYTF
TRBD1 TRBJ1-1 NA TRBV19 TGTGCCAGTAATCCGACAGGGTACACTGAAGCTTTCTTT CASNPTGYTEAFF
TRBD1 TRBJ1-1 few TRBV5-1 TGCGCCAGCAAAAACAGGGGGCCGGGTGAAGCTTTCTTT CASKNRGPGEAFF
NA TRBJ1-5 once TRBV6-1 TGTGCCAGCAGTGAAGTCCAATTTAGGTATAGCAATCAGCCCCAGCATTTT CASSEVQFRYSNQPQHF
NA TRBJ2-3 NA TRBV18 TGTGCCAGCTCACAGGGGGACCGAGATACGCAGTATTTT CASSQGDRDTQYF
TRBD2 TRBJ2-1 NA TRBV5-1 TGCGCCAGCAGCTTCGGGCCCCTAGCGGGAGCCCCGGGAGATTTCTTC CASSFGPLAGAPGDFF
NA TRBJ1-2 NA TRBV18 TGTGCCAGCTCACCACAGACTCACCTGAAATATGGCTACACCTTC CASSPQTHLKYGYTF
TRBD1 TRBJ1-2 NA TRBV6-5 TGTGCCAGCAGTTGGGGGGACAGGGGGAATGGCTACACCTTC CASSWGDRGNGYTF
NA TRBJ1-5 NA TRBV29-1 TGCAGCGCAGGGGAGAGCAATCAGCCCCAGCATTTT CSAGESNQPQHF
TRBD1 TRBJ2-7 NA TRBV7-2 TGTGCCAGCAGCTCACAGGGGGTGGGCTACGAGCAGTACTTC CASSSQGVGYEQYF
TRBD1 TRBJ2-7 NA TRBV6-6 TGTGCCAGCAGCCGGACAGGGGGCGGCCCGTACGAGCAGTACTTC CASSRTGGGPYEQYF
NA TRBJ1-5 NA TRBV6-6 TGTGCCAGCAGCCCTCCGGGGAATCAGCCCCAGCATTTT CASSPPGNQPQHF
NA TRBJ2-3 once TRBV2 TGTGCCAGCAGTGGAGGTTATACGCAGTATTTT CASSGGYTQYF
NA TRBJ2-7 NA TRBV10-1 TGCGCCAGCAGCCCGGGACATTCCTACGAGCAGTACTTC CASSPGHSYEQYF
NA TRBJ1-1 NA TRBV30 TGTGCCTGGTCCCCGGGACAACCTCAAGCTTTCTTT CAWSPGQPQAFF
NA TRBJ2-3 NA TRBV9 TGTGCCAGCAGCGTGGGGGTCGGGAGCGGTACGCAGTATTTT CASSVGVGSGTQYF
TRBD2 TRBJ2-7 NA TRBV2 TGTGCCAGCAAATGGGAGGCTAGCGGGAGCAACGAGCAGTACTTC CASKWEASGSNEQYF
NA TRBJ2-7 NA TRBV6-1 TGTGCCAGCAGTGACAGGAAAAGCTCCTACGAGCAGTACTTC CASSDRKSSYEQYF
TRBD1 TRBJ1-4 NA TRBV6-1 TGTGCCAGCAACAGGGGTGGGAATGAAAAACTGTTTTTT CASNRGGNEKLFF
NA TRBJ2-1 NA TRBV6-6 TGTGCCAGCAGTTACGGAGAGGGGCAACACAATGAGCAGTTCTTC CASSYGEGQHNEQFF
NA TRBJ1-1 NA TRBV6-5 TGTGCCAGCACCCTCGACACCGCGCGGTCTGAAGCTTTCTTT CASTLDTARSEAFF